Detailed here is one T cell receptor beta chain. What it recognizes is unknown. Germline V lookup: CDR1 SGHRS, CDR2 YFSETQ. CDR3 length equals 14 residues. The donors had carbamazepine-induced Stevens-Johnson syndrome or toxic epidermal necrolysis. These data belong to a study of T cells in severe cutaneous drug reactions. About the study: Culprit drug assignment used the Naranjo algorithm and the ALDEN algorithm. Blister fluid/cells and PBMC came from acute- or recovery-stage patients.

Regarding the study as a whole: All seven CBZ-SJS/TEN blister samples shared a public TCRbeta CDR3 at mean approximately 14%. In carbamazepine-induced Stevens-Johnson syndrome or toxic epidermal necrolysis, TRBV12-4 averaged roughly 35% in blister cells and about 5.1% in PBMC.

Bulk and single-cell libraries used iRepertoire multiplex PCR with TCR subtype-specific primers. TCRdb reanalyzed the multiplex PCR reads and collapses them to one entry per CDR3 protein, without DNA. The listing contains over 7,000 distinct CDR3 sequences. J is TRBJ2-5 and V is TRBV5-1; the D gene TCRdb calls, TRBD2, cannot be checked with no DNA. Sequenced sample: cells from a skin blister. The TCR was taken from a human donor with a severe cutaneous adverse drug reaction. The chain's CDR3 is CASSWMTSSETQYF. Looking up the rest from reference TRBV5-1 and TRBJ2-5 gives the full variable domain: KAGVTQTPRYLIKTRGQQVTLSCSPISGHRSVSWYQQTPGQGLQFLFEYFSETQRNKGNFPGRFSGRQFSNSRSEMNVSTLELGDSALYLCASSWMTSSETQYFGPGTRLLVL.